Each of the 23 T cell receptor beta chains below was sequenced from the same sample in a study of blood T cell repertoires in COVID-19. The repertoire was sequenced with immunoSEQ multiplex PCR; TCRdb's copy has only in-frame clones and lacks some. This table has 150,000 to 200,000 clones, about four fifths appearing once. The sample was PBMCs or T cells enriched from blood (not recorded which). The receptors derive from a man between 50 and 59 years old who had recovered from COVID-19.

CDR3 nucleotides: TGTGCCAGCAGTCCTACACAGGGGTCTACGGCAGAGACACCCCTCCACTTT. It is translated as CASSPTQGSTAETPLHF. The chain is built from TRBV6-6 and TRBJ1-6; 7 nucleotides align to TRBD1. This CDR3 is built from 17 residues. Trimming at V came to 5 bases and at J to 11 bases, leaving 18 bases not matched to a gene. Germline V gene sequence: CDR1 MNHNY, CDR2 SVGAGI (reference sequence).

Comment on this clone: Other DNA sequences in this sample translate to the same CDR3. V is TRBV28 and J is TRBJ1-2, with D possibly being TRBD1 (5 bases). The V and J ends lost 4 bases and 3 bases respectively, with 6 bases between them. This CDR3 is 12 amino acids long. The germline gives CDR1 MDHEN, CDR2 SYDVKM. CDR3 sequence: CASSSGDYGYTF. Written as DNA, the CDR3 is TGTGCCAGCAGTTCGGGGGACTATGGCTACACCTTC.

CDR3 region: CASSLYLGGGYRGANVLTF. CDR3 in DNA: TGTGCCAGCAGCTTATACCTTGGGGGCGGTTATCGTGGGGCCAACGTCCTGACTTTC. The rearrangement links TRBV7-8 to TRBJ2-6, with D maybe TRBD1 (6 bases). The CDR3 is made up of 19 amino acids. Germline CDR1 reads SGHVS; CDR2 reads FQNEAQ. The V end lost 2 bases, the J end lost 3 bases, and 20 bases lay between the germline ends.

This sequence joins TRBV4-2 and TRBJ1-5; weak D call: TRBD1 (6 bases). Trimming removed 3 bases at V and 4 bases at J, with 16 bases between. Germline CDR1 and CDR2: LGHNA and YNFKEQ. CDR3 length: 16 residues. CDR3 sequence: CASSHSAAGVNQPQHF. The CDR3 nucleotides are TGTGCCAGCAGCCACTCCGCGGCAGGGGTTAATCAGCCCCAGCATTTT.

The rearrangement joins TRBV15 to TRBJ1-1; D unclear. Germline V CDR1 and CDR2: LNHNV, YYDKDF (reference sequence). V lost 5 bases and J 3 bases, leaving 13 bases between the germline ends. CDR3 length: 14 amino acids. In nucleotides, the CDR3 is TGTGCCACCAGCGCCCAACCAGAGGACACTGAAGCTTTCTTT. It specifies CATSAQPEDTEAFF.

This clone was recorded once. V usage is TRBV19 and J usage is TRBJ2-7, with D possibly TRBD2 on 5 matching bases. Germline lookup yields CDR1 LNHDA and CDR2 SQIVND (reference sequence). Trimming shortened V by 0 bases and J by 4 bases, and 10 bases separated the two germline ends. The CDR3 length is 14 residues. CDR3 bases: TGTGCCAGTAGTATAGATCTATCGGGGTACGAGCAGTACTTC. It codes for CASSIDLSGYEQYF.

The V and J genes are TRBV10-3 and TRBJ2-3; 9 bases are a match to TRBD1. V was pared by 6 bases and J by 3 bases, with 7 bases of the junction left unmatched. The length of the CDR3 is 15 residues. From germline, CDR1 is ENHRY and CDR2 SYGVKD. CDR3 in amino acids: CAIRGTGGWTDTQYF. CDR3 nucleotide sequence: TGTGCCATCAGAGGAACAGGGGGCTGGACAGATACGCAGTATTTT.

V is TRBV3-1 (or the pseudogene TRBV3-2) and J is TRBJ2-3, with 8 positions matching TRBD2. Germline CDR1 and CDR2: LGHDT and YNNKEL (reference sequence). The CDR3 covers 16 residues. The trim removed 4 bases at V and 5 bases at J, leaving 11 bases unmatched. CDR3 in amino acids: CASSPRAGGREDTQYF. CDR3 sequence (DNA): TGTGCCAGCAGCCCGCGTGCGGGGGGCCGGGAAGATACGCAGTATTTT.

The rearrangement joins TRBV4-1 to TRBJ2-1, with a tentative D call TRBD2 (7 bases). Between the trimmed V and J ends, which lost 3 bases and 2 bases, there was a span of 14 bases. Germline V gene lookup returns CDR1 MGHRA and CDR2 YSYEKL. The CDR3 runs to 16 residues. The CDR3, as DNA: TGCGCCAGCAGCCACCCAACGGGGGGCACCTACAATGAGCAGTTCTTC. As protein: CASSHPTGGTYNEQFF.

The genes are TRBV28 and TRBJ2-5, with 8 bases matching TRBD2. The germline V gene has CDR1 MDHEN and CDR2 SYDVKM. V shed 5 bases, J shed 5 bases, and the junction held 13 bases outside the gene matches. This CDR3 region has 16 residues. The CDR3, as DNA: TGTGCCAGCAGTCGGGGGGGCATGACCCGGCCGGAGACCCAGTACTTC. This sequence encodes CASSRGGMTRPETQYF.

The chain recombines TRBV29-1 with TRBJ2-3; TRBD2 matches 10 bases. Germline values: CDR1 SQVTM, CDR2 ANQGSEA. This CDR3 contains 15 residues. V gave up 8 bases and J gave up 1 base; unmatched junction bases: 9. The CDR3 DNA is TGCAGCATAGTCCTAGCGGGAGCTGGCACAGATACGCAGTATTTT. Its protein product is CSIVLAGAGTDTQYF.

The V call is TRBV19, the J call TRBJ2-1, with unresolved D. The CDR3 extends over 13 amino acids. Trimming cost V 6 bases and J 7 bases, with 13 bases left between them. From germline, CDR1 is LNHDA and CDR2 SQIVND (reference sequence). CDR3 DNA: TGTGCCAGTAGATTTATGGCGAGGAATGAGCAGTTCTTC. Translation gives CASRFMARNEQFF. The entire variable domain, with the rest obtained from reference TRBV19 and TRBJ2-1, is as follows: DGGITQSPKYLFRKEGQNVTLSCEQNLNHDAMYWYRQDPGQGLRLIYYSQIVNDFQKGDIAEGYSVSREKKESFPLTVTSAQKNPTAFYLCASRFMARNEQFFGPGTRLTVL.

The chain couples TRBV12-3 or TRBV12-4 to TRBJ2-6; D unresolved. The CDR3 loop spans 12 amino acids. The V and J ends lost 5 bases and 4 bases respectively, with 3 bases between them. CDR3 nucleotide sequence: TGTGCCAGCAGTACAGGGGCCAACGTCCTGACTTTC. It is translated as CASSTGANVLTF.

V gene TRBV16 combines with J gene TRBJ2-5; the D is unclear. Germline CDR1 is KGHSY and CDR2 is FQNENV. V was clipped by 0 bases and J by 5 bases, with 4 bases between them. CDR3 length equals 12 residues. CDR3 residues: CASSQSRETQYF. CDR3 sequence (DNA): TGTGCCAGCAGCCAATCCCGGGAGACCCAGTACTTC.

This sequence joins TRBV27 and TRBJ1-1; 7 nucleotides line up with TRBD1. From germline, CDR1 is MNHEY and CDR2 SMNVEV (reference sequence). The CDR3 covers 13 residues. The trim removed 6 bases at V and 6 bases at J, leaving 7 bases unmatched. As DNA, the CDR3 is TGTGCCAGCAGAAGCAGGGGGTGGCCTGAAGCTTTCTTT. It translates to CASRSRGWPEAFF.

The CDR3 DNA is TGTGCCAGCAGCTCACTTCAGCGGGGGGCGTACAATGAGCAGTTCTTC. Its protein is CASSSLQRGAYNEQFF. The chain combines TRBV5-6 with TRBJ2-1; 9 nucleotides agree with TRBD2. The CDR3 runs 16 residues. Trimming at V came to 3 bases and at J to 4 bases, leaving 8 bases not matched to a gene. Germline assignment: CDR1 SGHDT and CDR2 YYEEEE.

V is TRBV28 and J is TRBJ1-4, with 7 positions matching TRBD1. Per the germline V gene, CDR1 is MDHEN and CDR2 is SYDVKM. Trimming at V came to 2 bases and at J to 2 bases, leaving 2 bases not matched to a gene. The CDR3 length is 15 residues. CDR3 nucleotide sequence: TGTGCCAGCAGTTTAAACAGGGGCACTAATGAAAAACTGTTTTTT. Its translation is CASSLNRGTNEKLFF.

The chain couples TRBV7-9 to TRBJ1-1; 7 nucleotides align to TRBD1. Per germline, CDR1 SEHNR and CDR2 FQNEAQ (reference sequence). This CDR3 comprises 13 residues. The V and J ends lost 0 bases and 11 bases, in that order; junction bases with no gene match: 6. The CDR3 loop is CASSLAGQGVAFF. Here the CDR3 DNA reads TGTGCCAGCAGCTTAGCGGGGCAGGGGGTGGCTTTCTTT. The variable domain in full, with the rest retrieved from reference TRBV7-9 and TRBJ1-1, is DTGVSQNPRHKITKRGQNVTFRCDPISEHNRLYWYRQTLGQGPEFLTYFQNEAQLEKSRLLSDRFSAERPKGSFSTLEIQRTEQGDSAMYLCASSLAGQGVAFFGQGTRLTVV.

V usage is TRBV19 and J usage is TRBJ2-5; maybe TRBD1 (6 bases). CDR3 size: 15 residues. V lost 4 bases and J lost 11, with 23 bases in between. Germline V CDR1 and CDR2: LNHDA, SQIVND (reference sequence). For the CDR3, the DNA is TGTGCCAGTAGTACGACAGGAAGGGAACTCTCGGGTCAGTACTTC. Encoded protein: CASSTTGRELSGQYF. The full variable domain, its missing parts supplied by reference TRBV19 and TRBJ2-5, is DGGITQSPKYLFRKEGQNVTLSCEQNLNHDAMYWYRQDPGQGLRLIYYSQIVNDFQKGDIAEGYSVSREKKESFPLTVTSAQKNPTAFYLCASSTTGRELSGQYFGPGTRLLVL.

V and J are TRBV21-1 and TRBJ2-7; the table's D call, TRBD2, has no DNA check behind it. TRBV21-1 is classified as a pseudogene. The length of the CDR3 is 13 residues. The DNA for the CDR3 is TGTGCCAGCAGCAGGTCGGGAGATTTCGAGCAGTACTTC. This sequence encodes CASSRSGDFEQYF.

The CDR3 DNA reads as TGTGCCAGCAGTGCACAGGGTGGCGAGCAGTACTTC. This translates into CASSAQGGEQYF. The chain combines TRBV27 with TRBJ2-7; D possibly corresponds to TRBD1 (6 bases). The CDR3 has 12 amino acids. V was trimmed by 5 bases and J by 6 bases, leaving 11 bases between them. Germline CDR1 reads MNHEY; CDR2 reads SMNVEV (reference sequence).

The chain employs TRBV12-3 or TRBV12-4 and TRBJ1-2; 7 positions match TRBD1. The CDR3 is 13 amino acids. The ends lost 5 bases at V and 6 bases at J; junction bases unmatched: 6. CDR3 protein: CASSRQGRDGYTF. CDR3 in DNA: TGTGCCAGCAGTAGACAGGGCCGAGATGGCTACACCTTC.

The chain is built from TRBV5-1 and TRBJ1-1; a possible D gene is TRBD1 (5 bases). Between the trimmed V and J ends, which lost 4 bases and 3 bases, there was a span of 16 bases. The germline V gene has CDR1 SGHRS and CDR2 YFSETQ. CDR3 size: 15 residues. CDR3: CASSPQGGRDTEAFF. CDR3 sequence (DNA): TGCGCCAGCAGCCCCCAGGGTGGCAGGGACACTGAAGCTTTCTTT.